A selection of T cell receptor beta chains follows, all from one sample in a study of T cell responses to AZD1222 COVID-19 vaccine. This table comes from immunoSEQ multiplex PCR, and its TCRdb copy is limited to in-frame clones, with some not included. The sample includes about 66,000 clones, around 90% of them seen just once. The source was peripheral blood, collected 28 days after the second dose of the MenACWY control vaccine. The origin of the receptors is an adult who received the MenACWY meningococcal vaccine as a control. The CDR3 runs from the conserved cysteine through the conserved F or W. The order of the fields is J gene, D gene, V gene, clone size, CDR3 DNA, CDR3 protein. A D gene is named only where the DNA matches it firmly. For some rows the clone size is stated as once, few or many, or as a class when expanded; others skip it.

TRBJ1-1,TRBD1,TRBV6-5,NA,TGTGCCACCCGACAGGGAGGGTTAAGCGGCACTGAAGCTTTCTTT,CATRQGGLSGTEAFF
TRBJ2-7,TRBD2,TRBV27,NA,TGTGCCAGCAGGGACTTGACTAGCGGGAGTTGGGAGCAGTACTTC,CASRDLTSGSWEQYF
TRBJ2-5,TRBD2,TRBV30,NA,TGTGCCCACACGACTAGCGGGGCCTTCGGGGAGACCCAGTACTTC,CAHTTSGAFGETQYF
TRBJ2-3,NA,TRBV9,NA,TGTGCCAGCAGCGTAGGATCAAGGGTCACAGATACGCAGTATTTT,CASSVGSRVTDTQYF
TRBJ1-4,TRBD1,TRBV9,NA,TGTGCCAGCAGCGTAGTCCCCTTTCCCACAGGGGGCCCTCCTAGAAATGAAAAACTGTTTTTT,CASSVVPFPTGGPPRNEKLFF
TRBJ2-1,TRBD2,TRBV27,once,TGTGCCAGCTCTCTTAGCGGGAGGGCCGCTGAGCAGTTCTTC,CASSLSGRAAEQFF
TRBJ2-5,NA,TRBV24-1,NA,TGTGCCACCAGTGCGGGGTGGGGGTCCCAAGAGACCCAGTACTTC,CATSAGWGSQETQYF
TRBJ2-1,NA,TRBV7-8,NA,TGTGCCAGCAGCTTAACCTATACCCATGAGCAGTTCTTC,CASSLTYTHEQFF
TRBJ2-1,NA,TRBV2,few,TGTGCCAGCACCCGTACGGGTAGCTCCTACAATGAGCAGTTCTTC,CASTRTGSSYNEQFF
TRBJ2-3,NA,TRBV7-9,NA,TGTGCCAGCAGCTTCTCCCACTCTACAGGGGGGGACGAGGATACGCAGTATTTT,CASSFSHSTGGDEDTQYF
TRBJ2-2,NA,TRBV5-4,NA,TGTGCCAGCAGCTTCGGAGCGGGTAACACCGGGGAGCTGTTTTTT,CASSFGAGNTGELFF
TRBJ1-5,TRBD1,TRBV19,NA,TGTGCCAGTACTTTCAGGAGGGGACAGGGTTCTCAGCCCCAGCATTTT,CASTFRRGQGSQPQHF
TRBJ1-2,NA,TRBV5-1,NA,TGCGCCAGCAGCTTGGAATCCTATGGCTACACCTTC,CASSLESYGYTF
TRBJ2-2,NA,TRBV7-9,few,TGTGCCAGCAGCGGTGACAGGACCGCGAACACCGGGGAGCTGTTTTTT,CASSGDRTANTGELFF
TRBJ2-5,TRBD1,TRBV29-1,NA,TGCAGCGTAACAGGGGAACAACAGACCCAGTACTTC,CSVTGEQQTQYF
TRBJ1-6,NA,TRBV28,NA,TGTGCCAGCAGCCAATGGCCCACCCAAGCGTCACCCCTCCACTTT,CASSQWPTQASPLHF
TRBJ2-7,TRBD2,TRBV29-1,NA,TGCAGCGGCGGGGCCGGGGGGGCCTACGAGCAGTACTTC,CSGGAGGAYEQYF
TRBJ1-3,NA,TRBV6-5,NA,TGTGCCAGCAGTTACCAGGGCAATCCCGGAAACACCATATATTTT,CASSYQGNPGNTIYF
TRBJ2-1,NA,TRBV12-3/TRBV12-4,once,TGTGCCAGCAGTGCTCCCCCTAGCAATGAGCAGTTCTTC,CASSAPPSNEQFF
TRBJ1-5,NA,TRBV19,NA,TGTGCCAGTAGTATAGATAGATTTGACAATCAGCCCCAGCATTTT,CASSIDRFDNQPQHF
TRBJ1-3,NA,TRBV28,NA,TGTGCCAGCAAGCTCTCTTCGGGCAGGGCCTCTGGAAACACCATATATTTT,CASKLSSGRASGNTIYF
TRBJ2-7,NA,TRBV19,NA,TGTGCCAGTAGTACACCACCGGGCTCGTCCTACTACGAGCAGTACTTC,CASSTPPGSSYYEQYF
TRBJ1-3,NA,TRBV29-1,NA,TGCAGCGCGGGAGGCACAGACTCTGGAAACACCATATATTTT,CSAGGTDSGNTIYF
TRBJ1-5,NA,TRBV10-2,NA,TGCGCCAGCAGTCCCGGGGCGGTGAATCAGCCCCAGCATTTT,CASSPGAVNQPQHF
TRBJ2-1,NA,TRBV3-1/TRBV3-2,NA,TGTGCCAGCAGCCTCTGGAGGGGATCCGGACGAACGAGCAATGAGCAGTTCTTC,CASSLWRGSGRTSNEQFF
TRBJ2-3,TRBD1,TRBV7-8,NA,TGTGCCAGCAGCTTAGGAGGGGACAGGGGGGTGGGTACGCAGTATTTT,CASSLGGDRGVGTQYF
TRBJ1-1,NA,TRBV11-2,NA,TGTGCCAGCAGCTCAAGAAGCGTCAGGGGGAACACTGAAGCTTTCTTT,CASSSRSVRGNTEAFF
TRBJ1-3,TRBD1,TRBV5-4,NA,TGTGCCAGCAGCTCCCAGGGGGACTCTGGAAACACCATATATTTT,CASSSQGDSGNTIYF
TRBJ2-5,NA,TRBV4-1,NA,TGCGCCAGCAGCCAGTCATGGGGAGCCCAAGAGACCCAGTACTTC,CASSQSWGAQETQYF
TRBJ2-3,TRBD1,TRBV27,NA,TGTGCCAGCAGTCCCTACAGGGGGGCCGGTGCTAGCACAGATACGCAGTATTTT,CASSPYRGAGASTDTQYF
TRBJ1-4,NA,TRBV5-1,NA,TGCGCCAGCAGCTTGGGGTTTCAAGCAACTAATGAAAAACTGTTTTTT,CASSLGFQATNEKLFF
TRBJ2-5,NA,TRBV6-6,NA,TGTGCCAGCAGTTACGTGAACCCCGGGGAGACCCAGTACTTC,CASSYVNPGETQYF
TRBJ1-1,NA,TRBV27,medium-sized,TGTGCCAGCGCCGCCAGCAGCCGGAACTTCGCTTTCTTT,CASAASSRNFAFF
TRBJ2-3,NA,TRBV3-1/TRBV3-2,once,TGTGCCAGCAGCCAAGATCAGGGCAGGTCGTTGGATACGCAGTATTTT,CASSQDQGRSLDTQYF
TRBJ2-1,TRBD2,TRBV15,NA,TGTGCCACCAGCATGAGGACTAGCGGTAATGAGCAGTTCTTC,CATSMRTSGNEQFF
TRBJ2-6,NA,TRBV27,few,TGTGCCAGCAGAGACCTTCTGGGGGCCAACGTCCTGACTTTC,CASRDLLGANVLTF
TRBJ2-7,TRBD1,TRBV4-3,NA,TGCGCCAGCAGCCAGGGACAGGGAGGCGAGCAGTACTTC,CASSQGQGGEQYF
TRBJ2-1,NA,TRBV27,NA,TGTGCCAGCAGTTTATGGGTTGAGAATGAGCAGTTCTTC,CASSLWVENEQFF
TRBJ1-1,NA,TRBV27,once,TGTGCCAGCAGTTTCACGGGGGGGAACACTGAAGCTTTCTTT,CASSFTGGNTEAFF
TRBJ2-6,NA,TRBV9,NA,TGTGCCAGCAGCGTAGCCAGCAAAAGCATCTCTGGGGCCAACGTCCTGACTTTC,CASSVASKSISGANVLTF